Sequencing of this T cell receptor (beta chain) was carried out in a study of shared clonotypes between healthy human individuals. Generated by immunoSEQ multiplex PCR, the TCRdb table keeps only in-frame clones and is missing some. The sample lists hundreds of thousands of clones; roughly 78% were seen once. Specimen: memory CD4+ T cells sorted from blood. Subset here: CD45RA-negative fraction. This sequence originates from a woman in her thirties in good health.

The CDR3 reads CASSVTGGSDTGELFF. The CDR3 coding sequence is TGTGCCAGCAGCGTCACAGGGGGATCGGACACCGGGGAGCTGTTTTTT. The rearrangement joins TRBV9 to TRBJ2-2; 8 bases are shared with TRBD1. Germline lookup yields CDR1 SGDLS and CDR2 YYNGEE. This CDR3 region has 16 residues. Trimming removed 2 bases from V and 3 bases from J; junction bases left unmatched: 6.